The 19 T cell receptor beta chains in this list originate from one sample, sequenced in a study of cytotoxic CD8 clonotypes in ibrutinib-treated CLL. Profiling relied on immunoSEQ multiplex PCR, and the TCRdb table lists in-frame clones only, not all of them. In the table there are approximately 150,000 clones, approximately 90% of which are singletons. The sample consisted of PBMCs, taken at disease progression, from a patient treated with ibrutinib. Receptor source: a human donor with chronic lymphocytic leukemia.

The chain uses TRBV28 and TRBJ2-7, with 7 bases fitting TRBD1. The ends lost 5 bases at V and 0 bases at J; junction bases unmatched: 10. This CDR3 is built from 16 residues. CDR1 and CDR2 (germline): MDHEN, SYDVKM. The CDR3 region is CASSPPGQLNSYEQYF. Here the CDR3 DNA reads TGTGCCAGCAGTCCCCCGGGACAGCTTAACTCCTACGAGCAGTACTTC.

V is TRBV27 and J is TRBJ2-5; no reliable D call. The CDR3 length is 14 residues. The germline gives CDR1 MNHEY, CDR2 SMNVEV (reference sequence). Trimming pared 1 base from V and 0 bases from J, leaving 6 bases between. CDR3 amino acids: CASSLLGNQETQYF. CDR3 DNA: TGTGCCAGCAGTTTATTAGGGAACCAAGAGACCCAGTACTTC.

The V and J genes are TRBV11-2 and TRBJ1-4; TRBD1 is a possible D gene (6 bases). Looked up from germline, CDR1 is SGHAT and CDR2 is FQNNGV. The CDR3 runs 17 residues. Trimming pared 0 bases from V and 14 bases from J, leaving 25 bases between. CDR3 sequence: CASSLDGTGGRRGMLFF. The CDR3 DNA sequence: TGTGCCAGCAGCTTAGATGGTACGGGGGGGCGGAGAGGGATGCTGTTTTTT.

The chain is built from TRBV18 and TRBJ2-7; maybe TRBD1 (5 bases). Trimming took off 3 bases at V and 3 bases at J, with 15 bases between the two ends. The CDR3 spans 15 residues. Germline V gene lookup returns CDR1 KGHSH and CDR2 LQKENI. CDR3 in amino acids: CASSPPVTEFYEQYF. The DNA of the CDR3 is TGTGCCAGCTCACCCCCCGTGACAGAATTCTACGAGCAGTACTTC.

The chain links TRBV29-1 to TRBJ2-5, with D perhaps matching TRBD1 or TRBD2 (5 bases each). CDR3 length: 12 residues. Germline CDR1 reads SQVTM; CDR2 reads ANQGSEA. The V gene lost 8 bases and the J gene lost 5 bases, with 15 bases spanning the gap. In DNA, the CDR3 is TGCAGCCTCAGCAGGGACCGGGAGACCCAGTACTTC. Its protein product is CSLSRDRETQYF.

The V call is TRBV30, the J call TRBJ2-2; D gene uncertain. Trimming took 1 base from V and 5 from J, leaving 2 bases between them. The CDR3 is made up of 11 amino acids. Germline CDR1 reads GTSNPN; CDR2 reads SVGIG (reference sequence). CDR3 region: CAWSGTGELFF. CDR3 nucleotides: TGTGCCTGGAGTGGTACCGGGGAGCTGTTTTTT.

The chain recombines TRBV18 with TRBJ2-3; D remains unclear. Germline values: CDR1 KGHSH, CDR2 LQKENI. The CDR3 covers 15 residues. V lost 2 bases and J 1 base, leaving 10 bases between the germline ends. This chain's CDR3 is CASSPLNSGTDTQYF. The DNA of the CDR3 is TGTGCCAGCTCACCATTAAATAGTGGCACAGATACGCAGTATTTT.

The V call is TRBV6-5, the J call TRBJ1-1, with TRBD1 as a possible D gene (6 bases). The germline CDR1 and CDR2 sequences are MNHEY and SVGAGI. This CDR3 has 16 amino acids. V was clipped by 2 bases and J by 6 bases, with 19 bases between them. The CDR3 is CASSYDRPGALAEAFF. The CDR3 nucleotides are TGTGCCAGCAGTTACGATCGTCCGGGGGCGCTGGCTGAAGCTTTCTTT.

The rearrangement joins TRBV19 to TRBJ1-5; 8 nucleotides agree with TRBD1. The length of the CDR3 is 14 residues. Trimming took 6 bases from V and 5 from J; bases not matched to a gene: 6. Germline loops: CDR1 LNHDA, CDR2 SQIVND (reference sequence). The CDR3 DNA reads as TGTGCCAGTAGCCGCGGACAGGGCGATCAGCCCCAGCATTTT. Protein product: CASSRGQGDQPQHF.

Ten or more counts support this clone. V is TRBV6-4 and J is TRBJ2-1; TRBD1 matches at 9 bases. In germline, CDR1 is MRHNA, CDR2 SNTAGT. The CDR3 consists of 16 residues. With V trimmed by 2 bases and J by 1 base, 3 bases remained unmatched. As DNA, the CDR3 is TGTGCCAGCAGTGACGAAGGACAGGGGTCCTACAATGAGCAGTTCTTC. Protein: CASSDEGQGSYNEQFF.

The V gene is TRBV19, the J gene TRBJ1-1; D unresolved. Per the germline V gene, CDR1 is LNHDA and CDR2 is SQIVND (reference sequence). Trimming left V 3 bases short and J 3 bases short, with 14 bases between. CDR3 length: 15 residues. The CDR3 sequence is CASSITFLEDTEAFF. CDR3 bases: TGTGCCAGTAGTATTACGTTCTTAGAGGACACTGAAGCTTTCTTT.

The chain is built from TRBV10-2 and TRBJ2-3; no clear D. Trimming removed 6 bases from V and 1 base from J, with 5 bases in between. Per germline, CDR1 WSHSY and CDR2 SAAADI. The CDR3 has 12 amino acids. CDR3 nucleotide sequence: TGCGCCAGCAGCCAGGGCACAGATACGCAGTATTTT. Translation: CASSQGTDTQYF.

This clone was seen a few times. The DNA for the CDR3 is TGTGCCACCAGCAGAGCCCGGGTGTTGGCCGTCCCTGGGGCCAACGTCCTGACTTTC. Its protein is CATSRARVLAVPGANVLTF. This chain links TRBV15 with TRBJ2-6; no firm D call. V gave up 1 base and J gave up 2 bases, with 18 bases separating them. This CDR3 is built from 19 residues. CDR1 and CDR2 from the germline V gene are LNHNV and YYDKDF (reference sequence).

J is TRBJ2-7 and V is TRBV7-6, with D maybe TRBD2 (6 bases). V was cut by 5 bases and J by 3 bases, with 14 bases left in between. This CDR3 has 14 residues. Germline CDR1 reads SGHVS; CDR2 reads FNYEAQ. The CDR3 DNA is TGTGCCAGCAGCCCCATGGGACTCGTCTACGAGCAGTACTTC. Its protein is CASSPMGLVYEQYF.

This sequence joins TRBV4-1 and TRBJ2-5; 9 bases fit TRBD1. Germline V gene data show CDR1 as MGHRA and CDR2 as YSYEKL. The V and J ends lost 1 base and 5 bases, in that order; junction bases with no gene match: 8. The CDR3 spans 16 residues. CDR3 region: CASSQGYRGPMETQYF. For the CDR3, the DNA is TGCGCCAGCAGCCAAGGGTACAGGGGGCCGATGGAGACCCAGTACTTC.

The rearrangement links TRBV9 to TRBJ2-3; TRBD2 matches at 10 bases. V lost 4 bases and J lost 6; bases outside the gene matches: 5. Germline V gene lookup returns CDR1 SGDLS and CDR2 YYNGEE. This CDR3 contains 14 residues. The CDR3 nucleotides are TGTGCCAGCAGCTCTAGCGGGAGTAGCGATACGCAGTATTTT. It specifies CASSSSGSSDTQYF. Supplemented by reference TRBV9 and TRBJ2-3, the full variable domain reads DSGVTQTPKHLITATGQRVTLRCSPRSGDLSVYWYQQSLDQGLQFLIQYYNGEERAKGNILERFSAQQFPDLHSELNLSSLELGDSALYFCASSSSGSSDTQYFGPGTRLTVL.

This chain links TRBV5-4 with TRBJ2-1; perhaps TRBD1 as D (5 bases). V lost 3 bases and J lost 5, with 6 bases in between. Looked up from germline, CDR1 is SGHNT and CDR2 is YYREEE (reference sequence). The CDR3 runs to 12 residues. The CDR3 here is CASSWGDNEQFF. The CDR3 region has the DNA TGTGCCAGCAGCTGGGGCGACAATGAGCAGTTCTTC.

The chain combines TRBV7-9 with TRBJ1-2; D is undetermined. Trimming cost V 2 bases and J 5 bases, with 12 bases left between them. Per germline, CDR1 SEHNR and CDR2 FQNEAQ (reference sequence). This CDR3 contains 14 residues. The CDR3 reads CASSLSGSRYGYTF. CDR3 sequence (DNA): TGTGCCAGCAGCTTATCCGGATCCCGTTATGGCTACACCTTC.

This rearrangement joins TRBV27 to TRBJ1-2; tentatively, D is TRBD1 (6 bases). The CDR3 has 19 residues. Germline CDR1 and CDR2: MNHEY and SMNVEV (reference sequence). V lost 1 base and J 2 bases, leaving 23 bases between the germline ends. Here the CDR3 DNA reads TGTGCCAGCAGTTTATGGGGGGCCTACGGACGGACGGAGAACTATGGCTACACCTTC. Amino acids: CASSLWGAYGRTENYGYTF.